Shown below are 19 T cell receptor beta chains from a single sample sequenced in a study of T cell repertoires in aging, cancer and after chemotherapy. Rearranged V-D-J TRB sequences were amplified with a mixed TRB-A/B primer pool. TCRdb re-analysed the multiplex PCR reads in MiXCR, keeping a single row per CDR3 protein. This sample yields 5,000 to 6,000 distinct CDR3 sequences, of which roughly 26% are seen a single time; around 7.2% belongs to the top ten. The template was genomic DNA from peripheral blood, not RNA. Sequencing used blood. These receptor sequences come from a human donor in good health.

V usage is TRBV5-1 and J usage is TRBJ1-6; D unresolved. From germline, CDR1 is SGHRS and CDR2 YFSETQ. This CDR3 is built from 15 residues. V was trimmed by 0 bases and J by 4 bases, leaving 8 bases between them. The CDR3 DNA sequence: TGCGCCAGCAGCTTGGAGGGCGGGTATAATTCACCCCTCCACTTT. It is translated as CASSLEGGYNSPLHF.

The V and J genes are TRBV28 and TRBJ2-2; D is possibly TRBD2 (6 bases). This CDR3 is 13 amino acids long. The germline CDR1 and CDR2 sequences are MDHEN and SYDVKM. The V and J ends lost 7 bases and 4 bases respectively, with 10 bases between them. As DNA, the CDR3 is TGTGCCAGCAAGTTCGGGGGCACCGGGGAGCTGTTTTTT. Translating it yields CASKFGGTGELFF. The full variable domain, rest sourced from reference TRBV28 and TRBJ2-2, is DVKVTQSSRYLVKRTGEKVFLECVQDMDHENMFWYRQDPGLGLRLIYFSYDVKMKEKGDIPEGYSVSREKKERFSLILESASTNQTSMYLCASKFGGTGELFFGEGSRLTVL.

CDR3 DNA: TGTGCCTGGACTCTGGGATCAAATACCTACGAGCAGTACTTC. It encodes CAWTLGSNTYEQYF. The chain employs TRBV30 and TRBJ2-7; D is uncertain. Trimming stripped 4 bases from V and 2 bases from J, with 15 bases between. Germline V gene sequence: CDR1 GTSNPN, CDR2 SVGIG (reference sequence). CDR3 size: 14 residues.

This chain uses TRBV2 with TRBJ1-4; TRBD1 matches at 8 bases. The CDR3 is made up of 15 amino acids. The V segment lost 4 bases and the J segment 5 bases; nucleotides outside the gene matches: 6. Germline V lookup: CDR1 SNHLY, CDR2 FYNNEI. CDR3 amino acids: CASSAGQGRNEKLFF. In DNA, the CDR3 is TGTGCCAGCAGTGCTGGACAGGGAAGGAATGAAAAACTGTTTTTT.

This clonotype is medium-sized (0.01 to 0.1%) in the sample. The rearrangement joins TRBV6-6 to TRBJ2-3; 7 nucleotides match TRBD2. Looked up from germline, CDR1 is MNHNY and CDR2 is SVGAGI (reference sequence). This CDR3 contains 14 residues. The ends lost 8 bases at V and 4 bases at J; junction bases unmatched: 9. This CDR3 reads CASGAGRSADTQYF. For the CDR3, the DNA is TGTGCCAGCGGAGCGGGGAGGAGTGCAGATACGCAGTATTTT.

This clonotype was seen only a few times. The rearrangement joins TRBV4-2 to TRBJ1-2; D is unresolved. V was clipped by 0 bases and J by 9 bases, with 5 bases between them. Germline lookup yields CDR1 LGHNA and CDR2 YNFKEQ. This CDR3 has 11 amino acids. CDR3 nucleotides: TGTGCCAGCAGCCAAGAAAAAAGCTACACCTTC. Its translation: CASSQEKSYTF.

As to this clonotype: A much bigger clone sits one base away, suggesting this may be a read error. The genes are TRBV30 and TRBJ1-4, with D unclear. Trimming cost V 4 bases and J 4 bases, with 10 bases left between them. Per the germline V gene, CDR1 is GTSNPN and CDR2 is SVGIG (reference sequence). The CDR3 totals 13 residues. CDR3 region: CAWTSSHNEKLFF. The CDR3 coding sequence is TGTGCCTGGACGTCCAGTCATAATGAAAAACTGTTTTTT.

By sample share, this clonotype is medium-sized. As DNA, the CDR3 is TGCGCCAGCAGCCAAGCTGGGAAACTGTTTTTT. Protein: CASSQAGKLFF. This chain joins TRBV4-3 and TRBJ1-4; no clear D gene. The CDR3 is made up of 11 amino acids. Trimming removed 1 base from V and 11 bases from J, with 5 bases in between. Germline values: CDR1 LGHNA, CDR2 YSLEER.

V is TRBV27 and J is TRBJ2-2, with unresolved D. Trimming pared 7 bases from V and 0 bases from J, leaving 12 bases between. Germline assignment: CDR1 MNHEY and CDR2 SMNVEV (reference sequence). The CDR3 sequence is 15 residues long. The CDR3 DNA sequence: TGTGCCAGCACCTTCGGTGGAGCGAACACCGGGGAGCTGTTTTTT. As protein: CASTFGGANTGELFF.

This clonotype has a handful of counts. This chain connects TRBV5-1 to TRBJ1-3; D might be TRBD1 (5 bases). The CDR3 length is 11 residues. CDR1 SGHRS and CDR2 YFSETQ come from the germline V gene. The ends were cut back, 7 bases at V and 4 bases at J, with 6 bases in the middle. The CDR3, as DNA: TGCGCCAGCGGGGACGGAAACACCATATATTTT. Its translation is CASGDGNTIYF. The variable domain in full, completed from reference TRBV5-1 and TRBJ1-3, reads KAGVTQTPRYLIKTRGQQVTLSCSPISGHRSVSWYQQTPGQGLQFLFEYFSETQRNKGNFPGRFSGRQFSNSRSEMNVSTLELGDSALYLCASGDGNTIYFGEGSWLTVV.

On this clonotype itself: One end of the junction varies from germline; a read error may be responsible. The V and J genes are TRBV12-3 or TRBV12-4 and TRBJ2-2, with TRBD2 matching 7 bases. CDR3 size: 15 residues. The CDR3 spells CASSLLSGNTGKLFF. The CDR3 DNA reads TGTGCCAGCAGTTTATTAAGCGGGAACACCGGGAAGCTGTTTTTT.

Comment on this clonotype: This may come from a read error, since a much larger clone is one base off. The V gene is TRBV11-1, the J gene TRBJ2-5; a weak D match, TRBD1 (6 bases). Per germline, CDR1 SGHAT and CDR2 FQDESV (reference sequence). The CDR3 sequence is 17 residues long. Trimming shortened V by 10 bases and J by 0 bases, and 24 bases separated the two germline ends. The CDR3: CANTLTKGQGYQETQYF. As DNA, the CDR3 is TGTGCCAACACCCTCACGAAGGGTCAGGGGTACCAAGAGACCCAGTACTTC.

V gene TRBV14 combines with J gene TRBJ2-5; D unresolved. Germline V gives CDR1 SGHDN, CDR2 FVKESK. Trimming shortened V by 4 bases and J by 5 bases, and 14 bases separated the two germline ends. The CDR3 spans 14 residues. The CDR3 protein is CASSPIRAQETQYF. For the CDR3, the DNA is TGTGCCAGCAGCCCTATCCGGGCTCAGGAGACCCAGTACTTC. The full variable domain, rest sourced from reference TRBV14 and TRBJ2-5, is EAGVTQFPSHSVIEKGQTVTLRCDPISGHDNLYWYRRVMGKEIKFLLHFVKESKQDESGMPNNRFLAERTGGTYSTLKVQPAELEDSGVYFCASSPIRAQETQYFGPGTRLLVL.

This clonotype has a handful of counts. The DNA for the CDR3 is TGTGCCAGCAGCTCAAGCCGGGACAGCTCCTACGAGCAGTACTTC. Translated, it gives CASSSSRDSSYEQYF. The chain carries TRBV5-5 and TRBJ2-7; 7 nucleotides agree with TRBD1. CDR1 is SGHKS, CDR2 YYEKEE, per germline (reference sequence). There are 15 residues in the CDR3. After removal of 3 bases from V and 0 bases from J, the junction contained 6 bases not matched to a gene.

By sample fraction, this clonotype is medium-sized. The V gene is TRBV6-4, the J gene TRBJ2-3; the match to TRBD1 covers 7 bases. This CDR3 region has 14 residues. CDR1 MRHNA and CDR2 SNTAGT come from the germline V gene. V shed 0 bases, J shed 4 bases, and the junction held 1 base outside the gene matches. The CDR3 bases are TGTGCCAGCAGTGACTCCCAGGGGGCAGATACGCAGTATTTT. Translating gives CASSDSQGADTQYF.

This clonotype was recorded a few times. This chain uses TRBV28 with TRBJ2-3; TRBD1 aligns across 9 bases. The CDR3 has 16 residues. Germline CDR1 is MDHEN and CDR2 is SYDVKM. With 5 bases clipped from V and 1 base from J, the junction kept 7 bases outside the gene matches. The CDR3 nucleotides are TGTGCCAGCAGTAGGGACAGGGTTGCAGGCACAGATACGCAGTATTTT. It specifies CASSRDRVAGTDTQYF. The full variable domain, completed using reference TRBV28 and TRBJ2-3, is DVKVTQSSRYLVKRTGEKVFLECVQDMDHENMFWYRQDPGLGLRLIYFSYDVKMKEKGDIPEGYSVSREKKERFSLILESASTNQTSMYLCASSRDRVAGTDTQYFGPGTRLTVL.

Sample share makes this clonotype medium-sized. The rearrangement uses TRBV6-2 or TRBV6-3 and TRBJ2-1; 7 bases fit TRBD2. Trimming cost V 6 bases and J 6 bases; bases outside gene matches: 11. Germline values: CDR1 MNHEY, CDR2 SVGEGT. CDR3 length: 15 amino acids. DNA for the CDR3: TGTGCCAGCAGCCTTCCGGGACTAATGGCCAATGAGCAGTTCTTC. This gives the protein CASSLPGLMANEQFF.

This clonotype has only a few counts. The J gene is TRBJ1-1, the V gene TRBV12-3 or TRBV12-4; no reliable D call. The CDR3 sequence is 12 residues long. V was pared by 6 bases and J by 0 bases, with 5 bases between. For the CDR3, the DNA is TGTGCCAGCAGCTTCGTGAACACTGAAGCTTTCTTT. It specifies CASSFVNTEAFF.

This clonotype qualifies as medium-sized. The chain employs TRBV6-5 and TRBJ1-5, with D perhaps TRBD1 (6 bases). This CDR3 region has 14 residues. Germline V gene lookup returns CDR1 MNHEY and CDR2 SVGAGI. The V end was cut by 0 bases, the J end by 10 bases, with 13 bases between. The CDR3 bases are TGTGCCAGCAGTTACTCGCAGGGGAAGAGACCCCAGCATTTT. Its protein is CASSYSQGKRPQHF.